The 18 T cell receptor beta chains reported below all come from one sample, sequenced in a study of radiotherapy plus CTLA-4 blockade in lung cancer. Assay used: immunoSEQ multiplex PCR; TCRdb lists only in-frame clones, some missing. The table shows fewer than 35,000 clones, with roughly 70% occurring only once. The source was peripheral blood, collected from a patient treated with radiotherapy plus ipilimumab. These receptors were obtained from a human donor with non-small cell lung cancer that progressed on radiotherapy plus ipilimumab.

The V and J genes are TRBV10-3 and TRBJ2-3; D remains ambiguous. V was trimmed by 2 bases and J by 0 bases, leaving 9 bases between them. CDR3 length equals 15 residues. Germline V gives CDR1 ENHRY, CDR2 SYGVKD. This CDR3 is CAISEGPYSTDTQYF. The CDR3 DNA follows: TGTGCCATCAGTGAGGGACCTTATAGCACAGATACGCAGTATTTT.

The rearrangement uses TRBV5-4 and TRBJ2-3, with 7 bases that match TRBD2. The CDR3 totals 15 residues. Germline CDR1 reads SGHNT; CDR2 reads YYREEE (reference sequence). V was pared by 0 bases and J by 2 bases, with 3 bases of the junction left unmatched. The CDR3 DNA follows: TGTGCCAGCAGCTTGGTTGCGGGGGTCACAGATACGCAGTATTTT. Residues: CASSLVAGVTDTQYF.

The chain employs TRBV27 and TRBJ2-1, with D uncertain. Looked up from germline, CDR1 is MNHEY and CDR2 is SMNVEV (reference sequence). Between the trimmed V and J ends, which lost 0 bases and 6 bases, there was a span of 6 bases. The CDR3 has 13 residues. The CDR3 bases are TGTGCCAGCAGTTTATCAGGGATCAATGAGCAGTTCTTC. As protein: CASSLSGINEQFF.

This chain uses TRBV6-6 with TRBJ2-1; D might be TRBD2 (5 bases). The length of the CDR3 is 15 residues. Trimming shortened V by 5 bases and J by 0 bases, and 11 bases separated the two germline ends. CDR1 is MNHNY and CDR2 is SVGAGI in the germline V gene (reference sequence). CDR3 sequence reads: CASSQSGPSYNEQFF. The DNA for the CDR3 is TGTGCCAGCAGTCAGAGCGGTCCCTCCTACAATGAGCAGTTCTTC.

This clone has a handful of counts. The genes are TRBV16 and TRBJ1-1; 10 bases are a match to TRBD1. Germline values: CDR1 KGHSY, CDR2 FQNENV. The V and J ends lost 1 base and 5 bases, in that order; junction bases with no gene match: 13. The CDR3 is made up of 18 amino acids. The CDR3 reads CASSQLGTGVMRATEAFF. The CDR3 DNA reads as TGTGCCAGCAGCCAATTAGGGACAGGGGTTATGAGAGCGACTGAAGCTTTCTTT.

The rearrangement joins TRBV28 to TRBJ1-3, with D uncertain. CDR3 size: 15 residues. From germline, CDR1 is MDHEN and CDR2 SYDVKM. Trimming took off 8 bases at V and 0 bases at J, with 14 bases between the two ends. CDR3 DNA: TGTGCCAGCCTGGCGGCGCATGACTCTGGAAACACCATATATTTT. This encodes CASLAAHDSGNTIYF.

The chain has TRBV5-4 and TRBJ1-2, with 8 bases fitting TRBD1. CDR1 and CDR2 from the germline V gene are SGHNT and YYREEE (reference sequence). CDR3 length: 14 residues. V lost 3 bases to trimming and J lost 4 bases; unmatched junction nucleotides: 5. DNA for the CDR3: TGTGCCAGCAGCTCAAAAGACAGGGGCTATGGCTACACCTTC. Translated: CASSSKDRGYGYTF.

V and J are TRBV28 and TRBJ2-7; D possibly corresponds to TRBD2 (5 bases). In germline, CDR1 is MDHEN, CDR2 SYDVKM. Trimming shortened V by 5 bases and J by 1 base, and 21 bases separated the two germline ends. The CDR3 contains 17 residues. CDR3 region: CASSPLAGRVSSYEQYF. Here the CDR3 DNA reads TGTGCCAGCAGTCCCCTCGCGGGTCGGGTATCGTCCTACGAGCAGTACTTC. The whole variable domain, remainder taken from reference TRBV28 and TRBJ2-7, is DVKVTQSSRYLVKRTGEKVFLECVQDMDHENMFWYRQDPGLGLRLIYFSYDVKMKEKGDIPEGYSVSREKKERFSLILESASTNQTSMYLCASSPLAGRVSSYEQYFGPGTRLTVT.

V is TRBV5-4 and J is TRBJ2-5, with D hard to call. Trimming took off 0 bases at V and 1 base at J, with 4 bases between the two ends. The CDR3 is 13 residues long. The germline V gene encodes CDR1 SGHNT and CDR2 YYREEE (reference sequence). The CDR3 region is CASSLGGQETQYF. CDR3 in DNA: TGTGCCAGCAGCTTGGGCGGCCAAGAGACCCAGTACTTC.

This sequence joins TRBV7-9 and TRBJ2-7, with 10 bases matching TRBD1. The CDR3 loop spans 15 amino acids. Germline assignment: CDR1 SEHNR and CDR2 FQNEAQ (reference sequence). V shed 3 bases, J shed 3 bases, and the junction held 5 bases outside the gene matches. The CDR3 region is CASSLVGQGFYEQYF. CDR3 in DNA: TGTGCCAGCAGCTTGGTGGGACAGGGGTTCTACGAGCAGTACTTC.

The J gene is TRBJ2-5, the V gene TRBV5-5, with unresolved D. CDR3 length: 13 residues. The germline gives CDR1 SGHKS, CDR2 YYEKEE (reference sequence). Trimming stripped 4 bases from V and 5 bases from J, with 12 bases between. The CDR3 DNA follows: TGTGCCAGCAGCCTGACCGGGCCGGAGACCCAGTACTTC. Its protein is CASSLTGPETQYF.

V gene TRBV7-8 combines with J gene TRBJ2-7; TRBD1 matches 9 bases. Unmatched junction bases numbered 11, after V lost 5 bases and J lost 0 bases. Germline lookup yields CDR1 SGHVS and CDR2 FQNEAQ. There are 17 residues in the CDR3. The CDR3 DNA sequence: TGTGCCAGCAGCCCCCACCCCGGACAGGGGAGCTCCTACGAGCAGTACTTC. This encodes CASSPHPGQGSSYEQYF.

Remarks on this clone: Other DNA sequences in this sample translate to the same CDR3. This sequence joins TRBV5-6 and TRBJ2-2; D unresolved. This CDR3 region has 14 residues. The V end lost 0 bases, the J end lost 1 base, and 4 bases lay between the germline ends. CDR1 and CDR2 from the germline V gene are SGHDT and YYEEEE. The CDR3 DNA sequence: TGTGCCAGCAGCTTGGGACAGAACACCGGGGAGCTGTTTTTT. It encodes CASSLGQNTGELFF.

The CDR3 DNA follows: TGTGCCAGCACTATAAGCGTGCAGGGGGGAAGCCTCGCCGGGGAGCTGTTTTTT. Encoded protein: CASTISVQGGSLAGELFF. The chain links TRBV2 to TRBJ2-2, with D maybe TRBD1 (7 bases). Germline values: CDR1 SNHLY, CDR2 FYNNEI. The CDR3 is 18 residues long. V was shortened by 7 bases and J by 6 bases, with 27 bases between the two germline ends. The whole variable domain, filled in from reference TRBV2 and TRBJ2-2, reads EPEVTQTPSHQVTQMGQEVILRCVPISNHLYFYWYRQILGQKVEFLVSFYNNEISEKSEIFDDQFSVERPDGSNFTLKIRSTKLEDSAMYFCASTISVQGGSLAGELFFGEGSRLTVL.

DNA of the CDR3: TGTGCCAGCAGTTACTCGACGGCCTACGAGCAGTACTTC. This encodes CASSYSTAYEQYF. V and J are TRBV6-6 and TRBJ2-7; unclear D gene. V was shortened by 0 bases and J by 2 bases, with 5 bases between the two germline ends. The CDR3 runs 13 residues. Germline V gene lookup returns CDR1 MNHNY and CDR2 SVGAGI (reference sequence).

The CDR3 DNA reads TGTGCCAGCAGCCAAGAAGGAGGGACGACAGATACGCAGTATTTT. As protein: CASSQEGGTTDTQYF. The chain carries TRBV14 and TRBJ2-3, with D tentatively TRBD2 (6 bases). Per germline, CDR1 SGHDN and CDR2 FVKESK. Between the trimmed V and J ends, which lost 0 bases and 3 bases, there was a span of 10 bases. The CDR3 runs to 15 residues.

The CDR3 loop reads CASFSGGFPYEQYF. CDR3 bases: TGTGCCAGCTTTAGCGGGGGTTTCCCCTACGAGCAGTACTTC. This chain links TRBV6-1 with TRBJ2-7; 9 nucleotides agree with TRBD2. Germline CDR1 MNHNS, CDR2 SASEGT. The CDR3 has 14 residues. After removal of 8 bases from V and 2 bases from J, the junction contained 7 bases not matched to a gene.

This rearrangement joins TRBV9 to TRBJ1-1; D remains unclear. Trimming removed 0 bases from V and 8 bases from J, with 14 bases in between. The CDR3 is 14 amino acids. Per germline, CDR1 SGDLS and CDR2 YYNGEE. CDR3 sequence (DNA): TGTGCCAGCAGCGTAGGAAGGGTCCGGTCAGAAGCTTTCTTT. Its translation: CASSVGRVRSEAFF.